Sequencing of this TCR beta chain was carried out in a study of blood T cell repertoires in COVID-19. Study-wide context: The samples span acute and convalescent COVID-19 from the United States, Italy and Spain. T cells, B-cell-depleted T cells, or PBMCs supplied cDNA or gDNA.

Source study methods: Estimation of nucleated cell counts relied on the amplification of reference gene primers. TCRdb's copy holds only in-frame clones and misses some; the assay was immunoSEQ multiplex PCR. V and J calls and clone size are those listed in that table; D and trimming were worked out from the DNA. The profile shows about 62,000 clones, 80% to 90% of them singletons. The CDR3 sequence is 14 residues long. V was trimmed by 0 bases and J by 1 base, leaving 7 bases between them. Germline assignment: CDR1 SGHRS and CDR2 YFSETQ. Patients at the Seattle site were enrolled during active infection and followed longitudinally.

The clonotype was recovered from a woman between 55 and 75 years old with COVID-19, enrolled during active disease. The material sequenced was peripheral blood. The rearrangement links TRBV5-1 to TRBJ1-2, with D tentatively TRBD1 (5 bases). The DNA of the CDR3 is TGCGCCAGCAGCTTGGACGGGGGTAACTATGGCTACACCTTC. Translating it yields CASSLDGGNYGYTF.